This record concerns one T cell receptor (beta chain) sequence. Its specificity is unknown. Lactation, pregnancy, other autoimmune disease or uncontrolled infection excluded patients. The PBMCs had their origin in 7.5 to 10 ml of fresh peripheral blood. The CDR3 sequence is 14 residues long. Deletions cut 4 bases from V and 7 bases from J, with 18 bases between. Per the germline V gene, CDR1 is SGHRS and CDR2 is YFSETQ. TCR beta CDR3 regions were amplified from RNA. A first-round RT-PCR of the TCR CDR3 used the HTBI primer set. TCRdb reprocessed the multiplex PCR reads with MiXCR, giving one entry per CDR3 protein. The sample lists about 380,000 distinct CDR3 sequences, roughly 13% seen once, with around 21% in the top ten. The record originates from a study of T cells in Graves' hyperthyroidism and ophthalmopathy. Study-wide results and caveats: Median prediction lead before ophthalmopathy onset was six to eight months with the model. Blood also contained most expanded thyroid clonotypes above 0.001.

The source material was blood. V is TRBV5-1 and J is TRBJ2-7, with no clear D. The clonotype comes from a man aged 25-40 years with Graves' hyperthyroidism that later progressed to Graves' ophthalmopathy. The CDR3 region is CASSPTPEAGEQYF. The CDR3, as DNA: TGCGCCAGCAGCCCTACTCCGGAAGCCGGGGAGCAGTACTTC.